This T cell receptor beta chain was sequenced during a study of radiation and T cells in renal cell carcinoma. Findings and limits, study-wide: Top tumor clonotypes rose in blood 2 weeks post-radiation, then contracted.

CDR3 length: 16 residues. Germline V CDR1 and CDR2: MNHEY, SVGAGI. V gave up 2 bases and J gave up 1 base; unmatched junction bases: 4. Described time point: blood 4 weeks post-SBRT, at nephrectomy. As to treatment: 15 Gy SBRT to primary tumor, nephrectomy 4 weeks later. Nephrectomy followed 15 Gy stereotactic body radiation by 4 weeks. The data were produced by immunoSEQ multiplex PCR, yet TCRdb's version contains in-frame clones alone and is incomplete. This table holds 150,000 to 200,000 clones, about 87% found once. The table lists this clone with a count of one. As yet, its antigen is unknown. This chain connects TRBV6-5 to TRBJ2-4, with TRBD2 matching 8 bases. This receptor was identified in a woman in her 50s with renal cell carcinoma. Specimen: blood, collected from a patient whose treatment included radiotherapy and nephrectomy. The CDR3 region is CASSYNGGGAKNIQYF. As DNA, the CDR3 is TGTGCCAGCAGTTACAATGGCGGGGGGGCCAAAAACATTCAGTACTTC.